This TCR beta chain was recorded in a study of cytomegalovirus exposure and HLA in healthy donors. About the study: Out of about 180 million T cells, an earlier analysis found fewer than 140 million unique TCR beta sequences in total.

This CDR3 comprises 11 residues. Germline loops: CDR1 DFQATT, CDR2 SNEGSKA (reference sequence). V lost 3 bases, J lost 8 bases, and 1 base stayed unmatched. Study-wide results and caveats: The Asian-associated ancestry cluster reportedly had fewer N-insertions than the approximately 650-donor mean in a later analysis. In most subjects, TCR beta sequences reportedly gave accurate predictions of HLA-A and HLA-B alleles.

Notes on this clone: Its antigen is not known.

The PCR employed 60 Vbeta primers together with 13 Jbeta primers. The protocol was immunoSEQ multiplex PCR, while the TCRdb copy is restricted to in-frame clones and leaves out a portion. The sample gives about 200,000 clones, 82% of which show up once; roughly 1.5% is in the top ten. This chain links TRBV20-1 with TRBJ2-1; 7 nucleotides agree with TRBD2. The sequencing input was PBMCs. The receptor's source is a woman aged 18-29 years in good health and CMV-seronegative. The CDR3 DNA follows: TGCAGTGCTAGGGCGGGGGATGAGCAGTTCTTC. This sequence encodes CSARAGDEQFF.